This T cell receptor beta chain stems from a study of T cells in Graves' hyperthyroidism and ophthalmopathy. Uncontrolled infection, other autoimmune disease, pregnancy or lactation led to exclusion. RNA transcripts provided the source from which TCR beta CDR3 regions were amplified. The TCR CDR3 was amplified in a first-round RT-PCR using the HTBI primer set. One entry per CDR3 protein results from TCRdb running MiXCR on the multiplex PCR reads. The sample shows some 370,000 distinct CDR3 sequences, roughly a sixth of them seen only once. The ends were cut back, 3 bases at V and 5 bases at J, with 19 bases in the middle. This CDR3 has 17 amino acids. CDR1 is LNHDA and CDR2 is SQIVND in the germline V gene (reference sequence). Study-level results: Ophthalmopathy got predicted by the model a median approximately 6 months before its onset.

In its sample, this clonotype was seen a few times. The antigen remains undetermined. Sequences were obtained from blood. V gene TRBV19 combines with J gene TRBJ2-2, with D perhaps matching TRBD1 (5 bases). This TCR came from a woman in her thirties with Graves' hyperthyroidism that later progressed to Graves' ophthalmopathy. CDR3 loop: CASSISPTGMGTGELFF. The CDR3 DNA reads TGTGCCAGTAGTATTTCCCCCACAGGAATGGGTACCGGGGAGCTGTTTTTT. The variable domain in full, completed from reference TRBV19 and TRBJ2-2, reads DGGITQSPKYLFRKEGQNVTLSCEQNLNHDAMYWYRQDPGQGLRLIYYSQIVNDFQKGDIAEGYSVSREKKESFPLTVTSAQKNPTAFYLCASSISPTGMGTGELFFGEGSRLTVL.